The 32 T cell receptor beta chains below were found in one sample sequenced in a study of cytomegalovirus exposure and HLA in healthy donors. The PCR had 60 Vbeta and 13 Jbeta primers. The repertoire was sequenced with immunoSEQ multiplex PCR; TCRdb's copy has only in-frame clones and lacks some. The sample has approximately 160,000 clones, approximately 71% seen once; the top ten hold less than 5%. Sequences were obtained from PBMCs. Every receptor here comes from a male donor in good health and CMV-seronegative.

This clone was found a few times. V is TRBV7-9 and J is TRBJ1-5, with a possible D match to TRBD1 (5 bases). CDR1 and CDR2 from the germline V gene are SEHNR and FQNEAQ (reference sequence). Trimming left V 1 base short and J 11 bases short, with 15 bases between. This CDR3 region has 14 residues. CDR3 nucleotides: TGTGCCAGCAGCTTAGGGGGAGGGGCACAGGCCCAGCATTTT. Its translation is CASSLGGGAQAQHF.

The rearrangement joins TRBV28 to TRBJ2-7; 7 nucleotides align to TRBD2. V was pared by 5 bases and J by 2 bases, with 9 bases of the junction left unmatched. The length of the CDR3 is 15 residues. Germline V gene sequence: CDR1 MDHEN, CDR2 SYDVKM. CDR3 bases: TGTGCCAGCAGTCTCCAAGTGGCGGGAGCCTACGAGCAGTACTTC. It specifies CASSLQVAGAYEQYF.

The chain recombines TRBV6-5 with TRBJ2-2, with D maybe TRBD2 (5 bases). V dropped 6 bases and J dropped 6 bases, with 11 bases sitting between them. The CDR3 is made up of 13 amino acids. Germline V gene lookup returns CDR1 MNHEY and CDR2 SVGAGI. CDR3 in amino acids: CASRRGLAGELFF. CDR3 DNA sequence: TGTGCCAGCAGACGCGGACTGGCCGGGGAGCTGTTTTTT.

The V call is TRBV2, the J call TRBJ2-7, with 8 bases identical to TRBD2. CDR1 SNHLY and CDR2 FYNNEI come from the germline V gene. This CDR3 has 11 residues. V dropped 8 bases and J dropped 5; count of bases not matched to a gene: 2. The CDR3 region has the DNA TGTGCCAGCCGGGGGGGCCACGAGCAGTACTTC. Its translation: CASRGGHEQYF. Full variable domain (missing parts from reference TRBV2 and TRBJ2-7): EPEVTQTPSHQVTQMGQEVILRCVPISNHLYFYWYRQILGQKVEFLVSFYNNEISEKSEIFDDQFSVERPDGSNFTLKIRSTKLEDSAMYFCASRGGHEQYFGPGTRLTVT.

This rearrangement joins TRBV19 to TRBJ1-1; no clear D gene. Deletions cut 6 bases from V and 1 base from J, with 12 bases between. Germline values: CDR1 LNHDA, CDR2 SQIVND (reference sequence). The CDR3 runs 14 residues. The CDR3 region is CASSALAGNTEAFF. The CDR3 coding sequence is TGTGCCAGTAGCGCCCTAGCGGGGAACACTGAAGCTTTCTTT.

The genes are TRBV7-6 and TRBJ2-7; TRBD1 matches 8 bases. The germline V gene has CDR1 SGHVS and CDR2 FNYEAQ. The ends lost 2 bases at V and 7 bases at J; junction bases unmatched: 4. The CDR3 covers 13 residues. The CDR3 nucleotides read TGTGCCAGCAGCTTAATATGGGACAGGGAGCAGTACTTC. Translation gives CASSLIWDREQYF.

J is TRBJ2-1 and V is TRBV30, with D perhaps matching TRBD2 (6 bases). Trimming left V 2 bases short and J 0 bases short, with 11 bases between. The length of the CDR3 is 15 residues. Per germline, CDR1 GTSNPN and CDR2 SVGIG (reference sequence). The CDR3 sequence is CAWSSGGRSYNEQFF. CDR3 coding DNA: TGTGCCTGGAGTTCAGGAGGGCGCTCCTACAATGAGCAGTTCTTC.

The gene calls are TRBV9 and TRBJ1-1; tentative D call: TRBD1 (5 bases). CDR1 and CDR2 from the germline V gene are SGDLS and YYNGEE. V was pared by 4 bases and J by 3 bases, with 22 bases between. This CDR3 contains 17 residues. The CDR3 region is CASSPHGQVGADTEAFF. In DNA, the CDR3 is TGTGCCAGCAGCCCCCACGGCCAGGTTGGGGCGGACACTGAAGCTTTCTTT.

This sequence joins TRBV5-1 and TRBJ1-1, with D hard to call. This CDR3 region has 14 residues. The germline gives CDR1 SGHRS, CDR2 YFSETQ. Trimming shortened V by 4 bases and J by 6 bases, and 16 bases separated the two germline ends. CDR3 loop: CASSLKAGKAEAFF. The CDR3 DNA reads TGCGCCAGCAGCCTTAAGGCGGGGAAGGCTGAAGCTTTCTTT.

The chain carries TRBV28 and TRBJ1-1; 8 bases fit TRBD1. The CDR3 is 15 residues long. Germline CDR1 is MDHEN and CDR2 is SYDVKM. J lost 2 bases, V lost 5 bases, and 7 bases had no gene match. CDR3 residues: CASSPLDRVNTEAFF. CDR3 DNA: TGTGCCAGCAGTCCCTTGGACAGGGTAAACACTGAAGCTTTCTTT.

This clone was seen a handful of times. The chain carries TRBV6-5 and TRBJ1-5, with 11 bases aligning to TRBD1. In germline, CDR1 is MNHEY, CDR2 SVGAGI. The CDR3 consists of 16 residues. Trimming removed 4 bases from V and 6 bases from J; junction bases left unmatched: 8. CDR3 amino acids: CASSSLTGTGGQPQHF. DNA of the CDR3: TGTGCCAGCAGTTCTCTAACCGGGACAGGGGGTCAGCCCCAGCATTTT.

J is TRBJ1-1 and V is TRBV5-1; maybe TRBD1 (5 bases). Germline-derived CDR1 and CDR2 are SGHRS and YFSETQ. This CDR3 spans 14 amino acids. The ends were cut back, 4 bases at V and 8 bases at J, with 18 bases in the middle. The CDR3 spells CASSPGTTGPEAFF. DNA of the CDR3: TGCGCCAGCAGCCCTGGGACTACCGGCCCGGAAGCTTTCTTT.

The count of this clone is one. The V and J genes are TRBV10-2 and TRBJ2-6; 12 positions agree with TRBD1. Trimming removed 6 bases from V and 0 bases from J; junction bases left unmatched: 3. The CDR3 runs to 17 residues. Germline CDR1 is WSHSY and CDR2 is SAAADI. This CDR3 reads CASRGGQGASGANVLTF. Written as DNA, the CDR3 is TGCGCCAGCAGGGGGGGACAGGGGGCCTCTGGGGCCAACGTCCTGACTTTC.

In this sample, this clone turned up a few times. The J gene is TRBJ1-2, the V gene TRBV9, with D unresolved. Trimming removed 4 bases at V and 6 bases at J, with 10 bases between. The CDR3 has 12 residues. Germline V lookup: CDR1 SGDLS, CDR2 YYNGEE. CDR3 loop: CASSLRGDGYTF. In nucleotides, the CDR3 is TGTGCCAGCAGCCTTAGAGGAGATGGCTACACCTTC. Supplemented by reference TRBV9 and TRBJ1-2, the full variable domain reads DSGVTQTPKHLITATGQRVTLRCSPRSGDLSVYWYQQSLDQGLQFLIQYYNGEERAKGNILERFSAQQFPDLHSELNLSSLELGDSALYFCASSLRGDGYTFGSGTRLTVV.

This clone has a single count. The chain uses TRBV27 and TRBJ2-7; 11 bases match TRBD2. J lost 2 bases, V lost 5 bases, and 8 bases had no gene match. The CDR3 covers 16 residues. Germline V gives CDR1 MNHEY, CDR2 SMNVEV (reference sequence). CDR3 in amino acids: CASSPLAGGATYEQYF. CDR3 nucleotides: TGTGCCAGCAGTCCCCTAGCGGGAGGTGCAACCTACGAGCAGTACTTC.

V usage is TRBV6-5 and J usage is TRBJ2-3, with 9 positions matching TRBD2. The CDR3 runs 15 residues. Germline CDR1 MNHEY, CDR2 SVGAGI. V lost 6 bases, J lost 6 bases, and 10 bases stayed unmatched. The CDR3 protein is CASRPSGDLQDTQYF. The CDR3 DNA reads TGTGCCAGCAGGCCTAGCGGGGACCTCCAGGATACGCAGTATTTT.

The rearrangement joins TRBV11-3 to TRBJ2-7; 7 bases match TRBD2. The CDR3 spans 15 residues. After removal of 4 bases from V and 3 bases from J, the junction contained 9 bases not matched to a gene. Per the germline V gene, CDR1 is SGHNT and CDR2 is YENEEA. The CDR3 DNA sequence: TGTGCCAGCAGCTCTGGAGCGGGGAAGTTCTACGAGCAGTACTTC. Its translation: CASSSGAGKFYEQYF.

The chain combines TRBV29-1 with TRBJ1-4; 9 positions agree with TRBD1. J gave up 4 bases and V 5 bases, and 2 bases lay outside the gene matches. Germline lookup yields CDR1 SQVTM and CDR2 ANQGSEA. This CDR3 is 13 amino acids long. CDR3 nucleotide sequence: TGCAGCGTTTGGACAGGGGATAATGAAAAACTGTTTTTT. Amino acids: CSVWTGDNEKLFF.

This clone was found a few times. V usage is TRBV5-1 and J usage is TRBJ2-3; the D gene is possibly TRBD1 (5 bases). CDR1 and CDR2 from the germline V gene are SGHRS and YFSETQ. V dropped 0 bases and J dropped 2 bases, with 10 bases sitting between them. The CDR3 runs 15 residues. CDR3 sequence: CASSLATGSTDTQYF. CDR3 in DNA: TGCGCCAGCAGCTTGGCCACAGGTTCCACAGATACGCAGTATTTT. Full variable domain (remainder filled in from reference TRBV5-1 and TRBJ2-3): KAGVTQTPRYLIKTRGQQVTLSCSPISGHRSVSWYQQTPGQGLQFLFEYFSETQRNKGNFPGRFSGRQFSNSRSEMNVSTLELGDSALYLCASSLATGSTDTQYFGPGTRLTVL.

The chain combines TRBV6-1 with TRBJ2-7, with D tentatively TRBD1 (6 bases). The germline V gene has CDR1 MNHNS and CDR2 SASEGT. CDR3 length: 12 amino acids. With 6 bases removed from V and 3 bases from J, the gap between germline ends came to 9 bases. Here the CDR3 DNA reads TGTGCCAGCAGACAGGGAGACTACGAGCAGTACTTC. It is translated as CASRQGDYEQYF.

The chain is built from TRBV19 and TRBJ2-2; 9 nucleotides align to TRBD2. This CDR3 contains 16 residues. Germline V gene data show CDR1 as LNHDA and CDR2 as SQIVND (reference sequence). J lost 2 bases, V lost 5 bases, and 6 bases had no gene match. CDR3 in DNA: TGTGCCAGTAGTCGTCCTAGCGGGGCAAACACCGGGGAGCTGTTTTTT. Translated: CASSRPSGANTGELFF.

Here the CDR3 DNA reads TGTGCCAGCAGCTCGACGAGAAGGGGCACCTATGGCTACACCTTC. It codes for CASSSTRRGTYGYTF. The V and J genes are TRBV7-9 and TRBJ1-2; the D gene is possibly TRBD1 (5 bases). The CDR3 is 15 amino acids. Germline values: CDR1 SEHNR, CDR2 FQNEAQ (reference sequence). Between the trimmed V and J ends, which lost 4 bases and 4 bases, there was a span of 16 bases.

CDR3: CASKWEPDTQYF. The CDR3, as DNA: TGTGCCAGCAAATGGGAGCCCGATACGCAGTATTTT. V and J are TRBV2 and TRBJ2-3; D perhaps matches TRBD2 (5 bases). V lost 7 bases and J 6 bases, leaving 11 bases between the germline ends. Germline lookup yields CDR1 SNHLY and CDR2 FYNNEI. The CDR3 length is 12 residues.

V usage is TRBV2 and J usage is TRBJ1-1, with D maybe TRBD1 (5 bases). The CDR3 is 13 amino acids. The germline V gene has CDR1 SNHLY and CDR2 FYNNEI. Deletions cut 5 bases from V and 0 bases from J, with 7 bases between. The CDR3 coding sequence is TGTGCCAGCAGTCCAGGGATGAACACTGAAGCTTTCTTT. Translation: CASSPGMNTEAFF. Combining the CDR3 with reference TRBV2 and TRBJ1-1 gives the whole variable domain EPEVTQTPSHQVTQMGQEVILRCVPISNHLYFYWYRQILGQKVEFLVSFYNNEISEKSEIFDDQFSVERPDGSNFTLKIRSTKLEDSAMYFCASSPGMNTEAFFGQGTRLTVV.

V usage is TRBV28 and J usage is TRBJ1-2; D is undetermined. Trimming shortened V by 7 bases and J by 3 bases, and 18 bases separated the two germline ends. The CDR3 is made up of 15 amino acids. CDR1 is MDHEN, CDR2 SYDVKM, per germline. The DNA for the CDR3 is TGTGCCAGCACCTCCCACCCTGACGGGGACTATGGCTACACCTTC. Translation: CASTSHPDGDYGYTF.

The J gene is TRBJ2-1, the V gene TRBV19; no clear D. Germline V gene sequence: CDR1 LNHDA, CDR2 SQIVND (reference sequence). The CDR3 spans 14 residues. Trimming shortened V by 3 bases and J by 7 bases, and 13 bases separated the two germline ends. CDR3 sequence: CASSIRLQTNEQFF. The CDR3 DNA is TGTGCCAGTAGTATCCGCCTACAGACGAATGAGCAGTTCTTC.

The chain couples TRBV4-1 to TRBJ2-7; TRBD1 matches 8 bases. Germline V CDR1 and CDR2: MGHRA, YSYEKL. J was trimmed by 6 bases and V by 4 bases; bases with no gene match: 2. This CDR3 region has 12 residues. CDR3 in DNA: TGCGCCAGCAGCCGAGGGACAGGCGAGCAGTACTTC. This codes for CASSRGTGEQYF.

The J gene is TRBJ1-2, the V gene TRBV9; 9 positions match TRBD1. V was clipped by 4 bases and J by 5 bases; unmatched bases: 21. Germline lookup yields CDR1 SGDLS and CDR2 YYNGEE. The CDR3 has 19 amino acids. The CDR3 is CASSPRPPGQGYWSYGYTF. In nucleotides, the CDR3 is TGTGCCAGCAGCCCCCGCCCACCGGGACAGGGTTACTGGTCATATGGCTACACCTTC. The full variable domain, its missing parts supplied by reference TRBV9 and TRBJ1-2, is DSGVTQTPKHLITATGQRVTLRCSPRSGDLSVYWYQQSLDQGLQFLIQYYNGEERAKGNILERFSAQQFPDLHSELNLSSLELGDSALYFCASSPRPPGQGYWSYGYTFGSGTRLTVV.

This clone appeared a single time. This chain connects TRBV7-2 to TRBJ2-7; 8 nucleotides agree with TRBD2. The CDR3 is 18 residues long. The V gene's germline CDR1 is SGHTA and CDR2 FQGNSA. V trimming: 2 bases; J trimming: 3 bases; junction bases outside the gene matches: 15. The CDR3 nucleotides read TGTGCCAGCAGCTTAAAACGCCCGGGCGGGAGGCAGATCTACGAGCAGTACTTC. As protein: CASSLKRPGGRQIYEQYF.

This chain links TRBV2 with TRBJ2-3, with TRBD2 matching over 9 bases. The CDR3 contains 15 residues. The germline gives CDR1 SNHLY, CDR2 FYNNEI. After removal of 6 bases from V and 11 bases from J, the junction contained 15 bases not matched to a gene. CDR3 in amino acids: CASRIGLAGSGEQYF. The CDR3 DNA reads as TGTGCCAGCAGAATCGGGCTAGCGGGGAGTGGAGAGCAGTATTTT.

This chain links TRBV19 with TRBJ1-6; TRBD1 agrees at 7 bases. The V gene end was trimmed by 11 bases and the J gene end by 7 bases; junction bases not matched to a gene: 8. This CDR3 has 13 amino acids. Germline CDR1 LNHDA, CDR2 SQIVND (reference sequence). CDR3 region: CAVSGGSNSPLHF. Here the CDR3 DNA reads TGTGCCGTTTCAGGGGGAAGCAATTCACCCCTCCACTTT.

The chain joins TRBV4-3 to TRBJ1-2, with TRBD1 matching over 9 bases. The CDR3 totals 14 residues. Germline V gene lookup returns CDR1 LGHNA and CDR2 YSLEER. V was pared by 5 bases and J by 4 bases, with 5 bases of the junction left unmatched. In DNA form, the CDR3 reads TGCGCCAGCAGCACAGGGGGCGCTAGCTATGGCTACACCTTC. Residues: CASSTGGASYGYTF.